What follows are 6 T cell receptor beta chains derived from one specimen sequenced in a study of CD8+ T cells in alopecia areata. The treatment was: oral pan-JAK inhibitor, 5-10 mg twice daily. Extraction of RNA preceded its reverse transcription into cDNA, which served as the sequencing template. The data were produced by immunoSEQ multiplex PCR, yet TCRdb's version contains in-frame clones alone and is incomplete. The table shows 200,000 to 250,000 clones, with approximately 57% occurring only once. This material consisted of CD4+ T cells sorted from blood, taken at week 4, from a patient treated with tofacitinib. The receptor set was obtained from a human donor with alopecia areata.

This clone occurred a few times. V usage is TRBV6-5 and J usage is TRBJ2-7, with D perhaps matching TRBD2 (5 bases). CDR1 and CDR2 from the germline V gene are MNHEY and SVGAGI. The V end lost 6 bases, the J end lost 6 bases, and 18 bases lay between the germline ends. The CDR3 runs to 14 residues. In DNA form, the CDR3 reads TGTGCCAGCAGATTAGACGCCCGGGGAATCGAGCAGTACTTC. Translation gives CASRLDARGIEQYF.

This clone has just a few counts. The CDR3 sequence: CASSESVGGNNEQFF. The CDR3 DNA follows: TGCGCCAGCAGTGAGTCGGTGGGGGGGAACAATGAGCAGTTCTTC. The V gene is TRBV10-1, the J gene TRBJ2-1; 7 nucleotides match TRBD2. The V gene end was trimmed by 0 bases and the J gene end by 5 bases; junction bases not matched to a gene: 4. The CDR3 is 15 amino acids. Germline V CDR1 and CDR2: WNHNN, SYGVQD (reference sequence).

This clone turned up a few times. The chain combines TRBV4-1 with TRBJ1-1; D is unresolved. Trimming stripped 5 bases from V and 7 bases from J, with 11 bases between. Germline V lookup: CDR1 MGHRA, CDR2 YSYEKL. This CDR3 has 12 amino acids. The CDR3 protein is CASSLDRDEAFF. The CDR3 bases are TGCGCCAGCAGCTTAGATCGGGATGAAGCTTTCTTT.

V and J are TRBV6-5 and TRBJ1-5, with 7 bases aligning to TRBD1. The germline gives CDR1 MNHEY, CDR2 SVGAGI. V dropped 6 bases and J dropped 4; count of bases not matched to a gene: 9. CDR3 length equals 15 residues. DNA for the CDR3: TGTGCCAGCAGAAAGGCGGACAGGTCGAATCAGCCCCAGCATTTT. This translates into CASRKADRSNQPQHF.

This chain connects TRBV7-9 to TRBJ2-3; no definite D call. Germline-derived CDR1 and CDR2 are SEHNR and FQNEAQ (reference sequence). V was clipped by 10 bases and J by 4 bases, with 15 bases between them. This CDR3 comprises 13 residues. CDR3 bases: TGTGCCACCACGCTTAGGGTCCCAGATACGCAGTATTTT. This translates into CATTLRVPDTQYF.

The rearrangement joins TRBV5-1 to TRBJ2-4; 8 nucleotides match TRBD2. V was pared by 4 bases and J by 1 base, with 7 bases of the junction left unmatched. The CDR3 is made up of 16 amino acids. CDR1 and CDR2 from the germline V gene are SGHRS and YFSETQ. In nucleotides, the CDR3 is TGCGCCAGCAGCCCCGGTCCGGGGGGGGCCAAAAACATTCAGTACTTC. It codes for CASSPGPGGAKNIQYF.